This T cell receptor (beta chain) was documented in a study of cytomegalovirus exposure and HLA in healthy donors. Whole-study results and caveats: TCR beta V- and J-gene trimming was later associated with a missense DCLRE1C variant.

In the case of this clone: Its matching antigen is unknown.

Germline CDR1 and CDR2: SQVTM and ANQGSEA. This CDR3 spans 13 amino acids. V gave up 6 bases and J gave up 3 bases; unmatched junction bases: 6. This PCR relied on a set of 60 Vbeta primers and 13 Jbeta primers. Here immunoSEQ multiplex PCR was the method, and the copy in TCRdb shows in-frame clones only, minus some. The data contain around 190,000 clones, about 80% of them singletons. V is TRBV29-1 and J is TRBJ2-7, with 9 positions matching TRBD1. This receptor was obtained from a woman between 25 and 40 years old in good health and CMV-seronegative. Sequencing input: PBMCs. CDR3 nucleotide sequence: TGCAGCGTGGGGACAGGGCTTTTCTACGAGCAGTACTTC. Translated: CSVGTGLFYEQYF.